The 15 T cell receptor beta chains given below trace back to one sample, sequenced in a study of tumor-infiltrating lymphocytes in localized non-small cell lung cancer (dated by TCRdb to the early 2020s). Libraries were prepared through the immunoSEQ multiplex PCR assay. TCRdb limited this immuneACCESS table to in-frame rearrangements with V and J called. A share of clones is missing; checked studies link under half to unresolved V genes, and the rest is unexplained. The sample includes tens of thousands of clones, with 69% observed a single time. The ten biggest clones cover about 15% of the sample. Material: lung tumor tissue. These receptors were collected from a human donor with non-small cell lung cancer.

The chain joins TRBV11-2 to TRBJ1-2; perhaps TRBD1 as D (5 bases). In germline, CDR1 is SGHAT, CDR2 FQNNGV. This CDR3 spans 14 amino acids. V lost 5 bases, J lost 2 bases, and 12 bases lay in between. The CDR3 nucleotides are TGTGCCAGCAGCCTCGGGACTCCCAACTATGGCTACACCTTC. It translates to CASSLGTPNYGYTF.

This clone was found many times. The rearrangement links TRBV7-9 to TRBJ1-5; possible D gene TRBD1, 6 bases. Trimming shortened V by 5 bases and J by 3 bases, and 11 bases separated the two germline ends. Looked up from germline, CDR1 is SEHNR and CDR2 is FQNEAQ (reference sequence). The CDR3 totals 14 residues. The CDR3 DNA reads as TGTGCCAGCAGCCTTACAGGGCTCAATCAGCCCCAGCATTTT. Translating gives CASSLTGLNQPQHF.

This clone is deemed medium-sized. The rearrangement uses TRBV19 and TRBJ1-3; D possibly corresponds to TRBD1 (5 bases). Germline V gene lookup returns CDR1 LNHDA and CDR2 SQIVND (reference sequence). The V end lost 6 bases, the J end lost 7 bases, and 13 bases lay between the germline ends. The CDR3 loop spans 13 amino acids. CDR3 sequence (DNA): TGTGCCAGTAGGTGGGATGGGGGGAACACCATATATTTT. Amino acids: CASRWDGGNTIYF.

This clone was seen many times. The genes are TRBV9 and TRBJ1-1, with D maybe TRBD1 (6 bases). Germline V gene data show CDR1 as SGDLS and CDR2 as YYNGEE. CDR3 length: 14 amino acids. Trimming pared 2 bases from V and 1 base from J, leaving 9 bases between. CDR3 loop: CASSVGDTNTEAFF. DNA of the CDR3: TGTGCCAGCAGCGTTGGGGACACGAACACTGAAGCTTTCTTT.

The chain combines TRBV28 with TRBJ1-2, with a tentative D call TRBD1 (5 bases). The V end lost 5 bases, the J end lost 5 bases, and 21 bases lay between the germline ends. The germline V gene has CDR1 MDHEN and CDR2 SYDVKM. The CDR3 extends over 16 amino acids. The CDR3 sequence is CASSPATAVGIYGYTF. As DNA, the CDR3 is TGTGCCAGCAGTCCTGCGACAGCGGTGGGGATATATGGCTACACCTTC.

V usage is TRBV19 and J usage is TRBJ1-5; D not certain. The V gene's germline CDR1 is LNHDA and CDR2 SQIVND (reference sequence). Trimming removed 7 bases from V and 5 bases from J, with 15 bases in between. The CDR3 is 14 amino acids. The CDR3 DNA reads as TGTGCCAGTACCTGGACGGGGATCGATCAGCCCCAGCATTTT. Its protein is CASTWTGIDQPQHF.

CDR3 sequence reads: CASSSRANTGELFF. CDR3 sequence (DNA): TGCGCCAGCAGCTCCAGGGCTAACACCGGGGAGCTGTTTTTT. The chain links TRBV4-3 to TRBJ2-2; D may be TRBD1 (5 bases). This CDR3 has 14 residues. V was pared by 5 bases and J by 2 bases, with 9 bases between. CDR1 is LGHNA and CDR2 is YSLEER in the germline V gene.

The rearrangement joins TRBV4-2 to TRBJ2-2; unclear D gene. Trimming cost V 2 bases and J 4 bases, with 5 bases left between them. Germline assignment: CDR1 LGHNA and CDR2 YNFKEQ. The CDR3 totals 13 residues. The CDR3 DNA is TGTGCCAGCAGCCAAACAGTCACCGGGGAGCTGTTTTTT. Protein product: CASSQTVTGELFF.

J is TRBJ2-7 and V is TRBV18; D is unclear. The germline V and J ends were trimmed by 6 bases and 6 bases, with 15 bases remaining between them. Germline loops: CDR1 KGHSH, CDR2 LQKENI. There are 13 residues in the CDR3. DNA for the CDR3: TGTGCCAGCTCTCCGACCCCGACGGCCGAGCAGTACTTC. Translating gives CASSPTPTAEQYF.

This clone occurred a few times. The chain employs TRBV6-5 and TRBJ2-7; tentative D call: TRBD2 (5 bases). Germline V gene sequence: CDR1 MNHEY, CDR2 SVGAGI. The CDR3 is 13 residues long. V was shortened by 6 bases and J by 5 bases, with 14 bases between the two germline ends. CDR3 in amino acids: CASSTPRGHEQYF. CDR3 DNA sequence: TGTGCCAGCAGCACGCCTCGAGGGCACGAGCAGTACTTC.

The chain uses TRBV2 and TRBJ2-7; 9 bases line up with TRBD1. The CDR3 has 15 amino acids. CDR1 SNHLY and CDR2 FYNNEI come from the germline V gene. The V segment lost 8 bases and the J segment 1 base; nucleotides outside the gene matches: 9. CDR3 region: CASGGTGTGSYEQYF. CDR3 bases: TGTGCCAGCGGTGGAACTGGGACAGGGTCCTACGAGCAGTACTTC.

The chain recombines TRBV6-6 with TRBJ1-5; D unclear. With 3 bases removed from V and 1 base from J, the gap between germline ends came to 4 bases. Looked up from germline, CDR1 is MNHNY and CDR2 is SVGAGI (reference sequence). The CDR3 is 13 residues long. CDR3 in DNA: TGTGCCAGCAGTTATGAAAGCAATCAGCCCCAGCATTTT. Translated: CASSYESNQPQHF.

This chain links TRBV30 with TRBJ2-2; TRBD2 matches 8 bases. Unmatched junction bases numbered 8, after V lost 3 bases and J lost 5 bases. Looked up from germline, CDR1 is GTSNPN and CDR2 is SVGIG (reference sequence). The CDR3 is 15 amino acids. The CDR3 DNA is TGTGCCTGGAGACCAGCGGGAGTCAGGACCGGGGAGCTGTTTTTT. Its translation is CAWRPAGVRTGELFF.

The table lists this clone with a count of one. This chain joins TRBV10-2 and TRBJ1-1; D gene uncertain. The V and J ends lost 10 bases and 0 bases respectively, with 15 bases between them. The CDR3 totals 14 residues. CDR1 is WSHSY, CDR2 SAAADI, per germline. The CDR3 loop reads CATLRGPLNTEAFF. In DNA, the CDR3 is TGCGCCACCCTCAGAGGACCGTTGAACACTGAAGCTTTCTTT.

The chain uses TRBV7-2 and TRBJ1-5; 7 bases fit TRBD1. V shed 1 base, J shed 4 bases, and the junction held 4 bases outside the gene matches. The CDR3 is made up of 15 amino acids. Germline CDR1 is SGHTA and CDR2 is FQGNSA. The CDR3 reads CASSLERGQNQPQHF. The CDR3 region has the DNA TGTGCCAGCAGCTTAGAGAGGGGGCAGAATCAGCCCCAGCATTTT.